The next 6 T cell receptor beta chains were all read from a single sample in a study of shared clonotypes between healthy human individuals. The table came from immunoSEQ multiplex PCR; TCRdb's copy has only in-frame clones and leaves some out. The table shows approximately 2,200,000 clones, with 90% to 95% occurring only once. Terminally differentiated effector memory CD45RA+ cells were excluded from the naive CD8 cells, which were CD45RO-negative and positively selected for CCR7. Sequencing input: naive CD8+ T cells from PBMCs. The receptors stem from a man between 18 and 29 years old in good health. Some clones in this sample may be carry-over from other donors' samples.

V is TRBV5-5 and J is TRBJ2-7; unclear D gene. Trimming removed 0 bases from V and 2 bases from J, with 6 bases in between. The CDR3 has 13 residues. Germline CDR1 SGHKS, CDR2 YYEKEE (reference sequence). CDR3: CASSLGVAYEQYF. In DNA, the CDR3 is TGTGCCAGCAGCTTGGGGGTTGCCTACGAGCAGTACTTC.

DNA for the CDR3: TGTGCCACCAGCGTAGGACTAGCGGAGAACTACGAGCAGTACTTC. This encodes CATSVGLAENYEQYF. The chain joins TRBV15 to TRBJ2-7; 10 bases align to TRBD2. Germline lookup yields CDR1 LNHNV and CDR2 YYDKDF (reference sequence). J lost 3 bases, V lost 5 bases, and 7 bases had no gene match. The CDR3 has 15 residues.

The chain links TRBV30 to TRBJ2-7, with D perhaps TRBD1 or TRBD2 (6 bases each). Trimming took 3 bases from V and 4 from J, leaving 16 bases between them. Germline CDR1 and CDR2: GTSNPN and SVGIG (reference sequence). This CDR3 is 14 amino acids long. This chain's CDR3 is CAWSPGGLRYEQYF. CDR3 sequence (DNA): TGTGCCTGGAGCCCCGGGGGCTTACGATACGAGCAGTACTTC. The whole variable domain, filled in from reference TRBV30 and TRBJ2-7, reads SQTIHQWPATLVQPVGSPLSLECTVEGTSNPNLYWYRQAAGRGLQLLFYSVGIGQISSEVPQNLSASRPQDRQFILSSKKLLLSDSGFYLCAWSPGGLRYEQYFGPGTRLTVT.

In the case of this clone: This sample includes further DNA sequences coding for the same CDR3. J is TRBJ2-5 and V is TRBV27; no definite D call. CDR1 is MNHEY and CDR2 is SMNVEV in the germline V gene (reference sequence). The CDR3 extends over 11 amino acids. The V end lost 3 bases, the J end lost 3 bases, and 2 bases lay between the germline ends. CDR3 loop: CASSFKETQYF. For the CDR3, the DNA is TGTGCCAGCAGTTTTAAAGAGACCCAGTACTTC.

The chain employs TRBV27 and TRBJ2-2, with a possible D match to TRBD2 (5 bases). Germline CDR1 reads MNHEY; CDR2 reads SMNVEV (reference sequence). The CDR3 extends over 13 amino acids. Trimming took 7 bases from V and 6 from J, leaving 12 bases between them. The CDR3 sequence: CASTPSISGELFF. CDR3 DNA sequence: TGTGCCAGCACTCCTAGCATCTCCGGGGAGCTGTTTTTT.

The chain carries TRBV19 and TRBJ1-2; D is uncertain. In germline, CDR1 is LNHDA, CDR2 SQIVND (reference sequence). The CDR3 has 17 amino acids. V was cut by 3 bases and J by 6 bases, with 23 bases left in between. The CDR3 region is CASSIFASRTRLHGYTF. The CDR3 bases are TGTGCCAGTAGTATTTTCGCCTCCCGAACGAGGTTGCATGGCTACACCTTC.